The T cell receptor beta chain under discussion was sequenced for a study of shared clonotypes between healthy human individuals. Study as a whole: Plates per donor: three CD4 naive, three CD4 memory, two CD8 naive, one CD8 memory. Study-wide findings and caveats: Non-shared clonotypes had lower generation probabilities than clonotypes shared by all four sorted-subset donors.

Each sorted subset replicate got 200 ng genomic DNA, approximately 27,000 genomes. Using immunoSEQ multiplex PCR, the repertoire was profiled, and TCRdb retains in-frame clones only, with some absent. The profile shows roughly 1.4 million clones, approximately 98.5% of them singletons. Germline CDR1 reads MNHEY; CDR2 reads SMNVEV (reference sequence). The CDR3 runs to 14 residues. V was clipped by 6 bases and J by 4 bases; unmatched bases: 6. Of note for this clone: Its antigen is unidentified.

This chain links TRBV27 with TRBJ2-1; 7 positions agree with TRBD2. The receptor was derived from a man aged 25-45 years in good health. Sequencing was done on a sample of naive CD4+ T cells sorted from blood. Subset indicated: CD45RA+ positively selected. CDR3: CASSRLAIYNEQFF. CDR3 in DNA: TGTGCCAGCAGCCGACTAGCAATTTACAATGAGCAGTTCTTC.